This TCR beta chain was sequenced in a study of cytomegalovirus exposure and HLA in healthy donors. Regarding this clone: Its target is not known.

V lost 0 bases to trimming and J lost 6 bases, with 13 bases between them. This CDR3 has 15 residues. Germline values: CDR1 SGHNT, CDR2 YYREEE (reference sequence). Overall study results and limits: Specificity for CMV antigens was confirmed in vitro for a few of the CMV-associated chains.

13 Jbeta primers and 60 Vbeta primers were used for the PCR. Clones were sequenced by immunoSEQ multiplex PCR, and TCRdb holds only the in-frame ones, with some missing. The data contain 300,000 or so clones, roughly 86% of them singletons. This rearrangement joins TRBV5-4 to TRBJ1-3, with D possibly matching TRBD1 (6 bases). Sequenced material: PBMCs. The receptor comes from a woman between 40 and 55 years old in good health and CMV-seropositive. The CDR3 DNA is TGTGCCAGCAGCTTGGGCCCAGGGGCCGAAAACACCATATATTTT. Translation gives CASSLGPGAENTIYF. Combining the CDR3 with reference TRBV5-4 and TRBJ1-3 gives the whole variable domain ETGVTQSPTHLIKTRGQQVTLRCSSQSGHNTVSWYQQALGQGPQFIFQYYREEENGRGNFPPRFSGLQFPNYSSELNVNALELDDSALYLCASSLGPGAENTIYFGEGSWLTVV.